This entry lists 20 T cell receptor beta chains sequenced from one sample in a study of T cell responses to AZD1222 COVID-19 vaccine. The repertoire was sequenced with immunoSEQ multiplex PCR; TCRdb's copy has only in-frame clones and lacks some. The table has approximately 100,000 clones, around nine tenths seen once. The material was peripheral blood, obtained on day 0 of AZD1222 vaccination. Source of these receptors: an adult in good health.

The chain uses TRBV28 and TRBJ1-6; possibly TRBD1 for D (5 bases). This CDR3 is built from 13 residues. The germline CDR1 and CDR2 sequences are MDHEN and SYDVKM. V was clipped by 4 bases and J by 5 bases, with 6 bases between them. The CDR3 reads CASSWDHNSPLHF. For the CDR3, the DNA is TGTGCCAGCAGTTGGGACCATAATTCACCCCTCCACTTT.

This clone was recorded only once. The V gene is TRBV24-1, the J gene TRBJ2-3; 7 bases align to TRBD2. The CDR3 loop spans 14 amino acids. The V segment lost 4 bases and the J segment 4 bases; nucleotides outside the gene matches: 4. Germline V gene sequence: CDR1 KGHDR, CDR2 SFDVKD. CDR3 sequence: CATSEGRVPDTQYF. The CDR3 DNA reads as TGTGCCACCAGTGAGGGGAGGGTCCCAGATACGCAGTATTTT.

V gene TRBV5-1 combines with J gene TRBJ1-1, with 7 positions matching TRBD1. Trimming took 4 bases from V and 0 from J; bases not matched to a gene: 3. Germline V lookup: CDR1 SGHRS, CDR2 YFSETQ. The CDR3 loop spans 14 amino acids. The chain's CDR3 is CASSRDSMNTEAFF. In nucleotides, the CDR3 is TGCGCCAGCAGCCGGGACAGTATGAACACTGAAGCTTTCTTT.

This chain links TRBV5-1 with TRBJ2-2; 8 positions match TRBD1. This CDR3 is built from 15 residues. J lost 3 bases, V lost 0 bases, and 1 base had no gene match. The V gene's germline CDR1 is SGHRS and CDR2 YFSETQ. CDR3 sequence: CASSLDRGDTGELFF. CDR3 in DNA: TGCGCCAGCAGCTTGGACAGGGGGGACACCGGGGAGCTGTTTTTT. The full variable domain, with the rest looked up from reference TRBV5-1 and TRBJ2-2, is KAGVTQTPRYLIKTRGQQVTLSCSPISGHRSVSWYQQTPGQGLQFLFEYFSETQRNKGNFPGRFSGRQFSNSRSEMNVSTLELGDSALYLCASSLDRGDTGELFFGEGSRLTVL.

V is TRBV6-5 and J is TRBJ1-1; D is possibly TRBD1 (5 bases). CDR1 MNHEY and CDR2 SVGAGI come from the germline V gene. V was trimmed by 0 bases and J by 10 bases, leaving 18 bases between them. The CDR3 spans 15 residues. The CDR3 loop is CASSYSRGAAGGAFF. The CDR3 bases are TGTGCCAGCAGTTACTCTCGAGGGGCCGCCGGGGGAGCTTTCTTT.

The CDR3 DNA follows: TGTGCCTTAGCCAGGGGAGGAAACCAAGAGACCCAGTACTTC. Translated, it gives CALARGGNQETQYF. This rearrangement joins TRBV6-5 to TRBJ2-5; tentatively, D is TRBD1 or TRBD2 (6 bases each). V lost 11 bases and J lost 0, with 16 bases in between. The CDR3 length is 14 residues. Germline loops: CDR1 MNHEY, CDR2 SVGAGI.

The J gene is TRBJ1-5, the V gene TRBV24-1, with no clear D. V was clipped by 5 bases and J by 4 bases, with 5 bases between them. Germline CDR1 reads KGHDR; CDR2 reads SFDVKD. CDR3 size: 12 residues. For the CDR3, the DNA is TGTGCCACCAGTGTCGGAAATCAGCCCCAGCATTTT. Encoded protein: CATSVGNQPQHF.

The chain joins TRBV7-2 to TRBJ2-7; 7 bases are a match to TRBD2. Germline lookup yields CDR1 SGHTA and CDR2 FQGNSA. This CDR3 is 15 amino acids long. The ends lost 2 bases at V and 2 bases at J; junction bases unmatched: 6. The CDR3 bases are TGTGCCAGCAGCTTACGGACTAGTCTACCCTACGAGCAGTACTTC. Amino acids: CASSLRTSLPYEQYF.

The rearrangement joins TRBV6-5 to TRBJ1-2, with D uncertain. Germline assignment: CDR1 MNHEY and CDR2 SVGAGI. This CDR3 is 12 amino acids long. V dropped 5 bases and J dropped 5 bases, with 9 bases sitting between them. CDR3 region: CASSPLGYGYTF. CDR3 coding DNA: TGTGCCAGCAGTCCTTTGGGTTATGGCTACACCTTC.

The rearrangement uses TRBV7-2 and TRBJ2-7; TRBD1 matches 10 bases. V lost 5 bases, J lost 6 bases, and 7 bases stayed unmatched. The CDR3 length is 14 residues. Germline CDR1 SGHTA, CDR2 FQGNSA. CDR3 bases: TGTGCCAGCAGCCAAAGGGACAGGGGAGCCGAGCAGTACTTC. This gives the protein CASSQRDRGAEQYF.

The genes are TRBV28 and TRBJ2-4, with D perhaps matching TRBD2 (6 bases). Germline V CDR1 and CDR2: MDHEN, SYDVKM. V was clipped by 6 bases and J by 8 bases, with 14 bases between them. The CDR3 runs to 13 residues. CDR3 in DNA: TGTGCCAGCAGCACCCCCGGGGGACACATTCAGTACTTC. It yields the protein CASSTPGGHIQYF.

The V gene is TRBV7-9, the J gene TRBJ2-7; D is ambiguous. This CDR3 region has 16 residues. The ends were cut back, 1 base at V and 4 bases at J, with 17 bases in the middle. The germline CDR1 and CDR2 sequences are SEHNR and FQNEAQ (reference sequence). The CDR3 spells CASSLEARFRTYEQYF. The CDR3 region has the DNA TGTGCCAGCAGCTTAGAGGCCCGGTTCCGTACGTACGAGCAGTACTTC.

V gene TRBV9 combines with J gene TRBJ1-1; D unclear. Germline CDR1 SGDLS, CDR2 YYNGEE. This CDR3 comprises 14 residues. Trimming cost V 3 bases and J 0 bases, with 9 bases left between them. The CDR3 region is CASSAKIVNTEAFF. The DNA for the CDR3 is TGTGCCAGCAGCGCCAAGATCGTGAACACTGAAGCTTTCTTT. Supplemented by reference TRBV9 and TRBJ1-1, the full variable domain reads DSGVTQTPKHLITATGQRVTLRCSPRSGDLSVYWYQQSLDQGLQFLIQYYNGEERAKGNILERFSAQQFPDLHSELNLSSLELGDSALYFCASSAKIVNTEAFFGQGTRLTVV.

This clone was recorded only once. The chain uses TRBV28 and TRBJ1-6; maybe TRBD1 (5 bases). This CDR3 comprises 11 residues. V was shortened by 5 bases and J by 12 bases, with 8 bases between the two germline ends. Germline assignment: CDR1 MDHEN and CDR2 SYDVKM. The CDR3 region has the DNA TGTGCCAGCAGTCCGCAGGGACCCCTCCACTTT. Its translation is CASSPQGPLHF.

The V gene is TRBV28, the J gene TRBJ2-1; 8 bases are shared with TRBD1. The CDR3 runs to 16 residues. V was pared by 2 bases and J by 3 bases, with 6 bases of the junction left unmatched. CDR1 and CDR2 (germline): MDHEN, SYDVKM. The CDR3 nucleotides read TGTGCCAGCAGTTTACCTCAGGGGGCTCTCTACAATGAGCAGTTCTTC. This sequence encodes CASSLPQGALYNEQFF.

This chain connects TRBV10-3 to TRBJ2-3; TRBD2 matches at 13 bases. Germline V CDR1 and CDR2: ENHRY, SYGVKD. This CDR3 is built from 15 residues. Trimming at V came to 6 bases and at J to 7 bases, leaving 7 bases not matched to a gene. Written as DNA, the CDR3 is TGTGCCATCAGGGGGACTAGCGGGGAGCGGAATACGCAGTATTTT. Its translation is CAIRGTSGERNTQYF.

The V gene is TRBV4-1, the J gene TRBJ1-5; no firm D call. Trimming pared 0 bases from V and 3 bases from J, leaving 12 bases between. Germline V lookup: CDR1 MGHRA, CDR2 YSYEKL. The CDR3 is 16 residues long. The CDR3 nucleotides read TGCGCCAGCAGCCAAGATGCCCTTCCTACCAATCAGCCCCAGCATTTT. This translates into CASSQDALPTNQPQHF.

This CDR3 is CASSLARGQGANSPLHF. In DNA form, the CDR3 reads TGTGCCAGCAGCTTAGCTCGCGGACAGGGGGCGAATTCACCCCTCCACTTT. V is TRBV7-9 and J is TRBJ1-6; TRBD1 matches at 11 bases. The CDR3 is made up of 17 amino acids. With V trimmed by 0 bases and J by 7 bases, 5 bases remained unmatched. Germline V gene sequence: CDR1 SEHNR, CDR2 FQNEAQ (reference sequence).

This clone appeared a few times. J is TRBJ2-7 and V is TRBV19; 7 bases map to TRBD2. Germline values: CDR1 LNHDA, CDR2 SQIVND (reference sequence). This CDR3 contains 15 residues. Unmatched junction bases numbered 17, after V lost 10 bases and J lost 5 bases. This chain's CDR3 is CATGPGGGRRDEQYF. The CDR3 DNA sequence: TGTGCCACTGGACCTGGGGGGGGAAGAAGGGACGAGCAGTACTTC.

This clone has a handful of counts. The genes are TRBV7-8 and TRBJ2-2; D could derive from TRBD1 or TRBD2 (5 bases each). The CDR3 sequence is 14 residues long. From germline, CDR1 is SGHVS and CDR2 FQNEAQ. V shed 5 bases and J shed 7 bases, with 14 bases lying between them. CDR3 nucleotide sequence: TGTGCCAGCAGCACGCTCGGGGCGAACGGGGAGCTGTTTTTT. As protein: CASSTLGANGELFF.